These T cell receptor beta chains were read from a single sample in a study of identical twins. Using its own MiXCR run on the 5' RACE reads, TCRdb lists one record per CDR3 protein. The data hold hundreds of thousands of distinct CDR3 sequences, with about 9.4% observed a single time. These data are also associated with another study on yellow fever vaccine responses in identical twins.

The sequencing sample was made of PBMCs. These receptors originate from a woman aged 18-30 years in good health. The CDR3 runs from the conserved cysteine through the conserved F or W. D genes are given only for firm matches. Size values are once, few and many counts, or a class for expanded clones, and some rows have none.

size	D	V	J	DNA	CDR3
many	-	TRBV12-3/TRBV12-4	TRBJ2-1	TGTGCCAGCAGTTTAAAGCGTATCAACTCCTACAATGAGCAGTTCTTC	CASSLKRINSYNEQFF
few	TRBD1	TRBV6-2/TRBV6-3	TRBJ2-1	TGTGCCAGCAGTATCAGGACAGGGCATGAGCAGTTCTTC	CASSIRTGHEQFF
many	-	TRBV5-1	TRBJ2-3	TGCGCCAGCAGCTTGGAAAGGCCCGGGATAGATACGCAGTATTTT	CASSLERPGIDTQYF
few	TRBD2	TRBV7-2	TRBJ2-5	TGTGCCAGCAGCTCCCGGACTAGCGGGGGGCTGGAGACCCAGTACTTC	CASSSRTSGGLETQYF
many	TRBD1	TRBV5-1	TRBJ2-7	TGCGCCAGCAGCGCGAAAGGACAGGGGAAGGTGTATCCCCCATACTACGAGCAGTACTTC	CASSAKGQGKVYPPYYEQYF
few	-	TRBV20-1	TRBJ1-4	TGCAGTGCTCCTAATTACAGGGCAGGGAATGAAAAACTGTTTTTT	CSAPNYRAGNEKLFF
-	-	TRBV5-1	TRBJ2-2	TGCGCCAGCAGCTCCGAGGCCGGGGAGCTGTTTTTT	CASSSEAGELFF
-	-	TRBV28	TRBJ2-6	TGTGCCAGCAGTAAGAGTGGCGGGTCTGGGGCCAACGTCCTGACTTTC	CASSKSGGSGANVLTF
-	-	TRBV20-1	TRBJ2-5	TGCAGTGCTAGGATCGGGGAGCCCCAAGAGACCCAGTACTTC	CSARIGEPQETQYF
few	-	TRBV20-1	TRBJ2-1	TGCAGTGCCCAGGGGTGGAGGGAGGTTGAGCAGTTCTTC	CSAQGWREVEQFF
few	-	TRBV20-1	TRBJ2-3	TGCAGTGCTAGAAAAGCGGCCGAAACAGATACGCAGTATTTT	CSARKAAETDTQYF
few	TRBD2	TRBV12-3/TRBV12-4	TRBJ2-2	TGTGCCAGCAGCCAAGTTTATGGTCCTAGCGGGAAGAACACCGGGGAGCTGTTTTTT	CASSQVYGPSGKNTGELFF
-	-	TRBV5-5	TRBJ2-3	TGTGCCAGCAGCTTCGGGCGGGCCTCACCAGGGGATACGCAGTATTTT	CASSFGRASPGDTQYF
-	-	TRBV12-3/TRBV12-4	TRBJ2-2	TGTGCCAGCAATCGGGAGCTAAAGACCGGGGAGCTGTTTTTT	CASNRELKTGELFF
many	-	TRBV7-9	TRBJ2-7	TGTGCCAGCAGGCAGGGGAACTACGAGCAGTACTTC	CASRQGNYEQYF
few	TRBD2	TRBV20-1	TRBJ2-1	TGCAGTGCTGGGGCGGGACTAGCGTCTCCTTCCTACAATGAGCAGTTCTTC	CSAGAGLASPSYNEQFF
few	TRBD2	TRBV20-1	TRBJ2-7	TGCAGTGCTAGACGACTAGCGGGAGGAGGGTACGAGCAGTACTTC	CSARRLAGGGYEQYF
-	-	TRBV5-1	TRBJ2-2	-	CASSVTGTSVTGELFFF
few	TRBD1	TRBV7-8	TRBJ2-1	TGTGCCAGCAGCGGCGGGACAGGGGGTTTGGATGAGCAGTTCTTC	CASSGGTGGLDEQFF
few	TRBD2	TRBV7-8	TRBJ2-3	TGTGCCAGCAGCTTTGCCCTACTAGCGGGAGCCACAGATACGCAGTATTTT	CASSFALLAGATDTQYF
-	-	TRBV6-5	TRBJ2-7	TGTGCCAGCAGTTACTCGGCTGGGATCTACGAGCAGTACTTC	CASSYSAGIYEQYF
-	-	TRBV11-2	TRBJ2-5	TGTGCCAGCAGCTTGATTGGTCCCCAAGAGACCCAGTACTTC	CASSLIGPQETQYF
-	TRBD1	TRBV11-2	TRBJ1-1	TGTGCCAGCAGCTCCCGACAGGGGCAGAACACTGAAGCTTTCTTT	CASSSRQGQNTEAFF
few	TRBD2	TRBV3-1	TRBJ2-7	TGTGCCAGCAGCCACATGGAACTAGCGGGAGCCCCCCACGAGCAGTACTTC	CASSHMELAGAPHEQYF
-	TRBD1	TRBV6-1	TRBJ1-2	TGTGCCAGCAGTGAATCGGGACAGTATGGCTACACCTTC	CASSESGQYGYTF
many	TRBD1	TRBV5-1	TRBJ1-1	TGCGCCAGCAGCTTATCAGGGGGCATAGACACTGAAGCTTTCTTT	CASSLSGGIDTEAFF
many	-	TRBV5-1	TRBJ1-1	TGCGCCAGCAGCTTGACAGGAATGAACACTGAAGCTTTCTTT	CASSLTGMNTEAFF
-	-	TRBV20-1	TRBJ2-7	TGCAGTGCTCCGTCGGGCTACCCTTACGAGCAGTACTTC	CSAPSGYPYEQYF
few	TRBD1	TRBV3-1	TRBJ2-2	TGTGCCAGCAGCCCCCTTAGGACAGGGTGGACCGGGGAGCTGTTTTTT	CASSPLRTGWTGELFF
few	-	TRBV28	TRBJ2-1	TGTGCCAGCAGTTTATATTCCGGGATTTCCTACAATGAGCAGTTCTTC	CASSLYSGISYNEQFF
-	TRBD1	TRBV5-5	TRBJ1-5	TGTGCCAGCAGCTCGACAGGGCTCCCCAATCAGCCCCAGCATTTT	CASSSTGLPNQPQHF
-	-	TRBV20-1	TRBJ2-3	TGCAGTGCTAGAGATCGAGCGGTTAGCACAGATACGCAGTATTTT	CSARDRAVSTDTQYF
many	-	TRBV12-3/TRBV12-4	TRBJ1-1	TGTGCCAGCATTACCCCGGGGAGGACTCGGACGGGTGAAGCTTTCTTT	CASITPGRTRTGEAFF
many	-	TRBV7-2	TRBJ2-3	TGTGCCAGCAGCCCCCTGGGGGGCTGGACAGATACGCAGTATTTT	CASSPLGGWTDTQYF
few	-	TRBV20-1	TRBJ2-1	TGCAGTGCAGCGGGTTCTGAGCAGTTCTTC	CSAAGSEQFF
many	-	TRBV7-2	TRBJ2-5	TGTGCCAGCAGCCCATCACCAGTAGGCGGAAAAGAGACCCAGTACTTC	CASSPSPVGGKETQYF
many	TRBD2	TRBV20-1	TRBJ2-1	TGCAGTGCTGGCCTAGCGGAAGATTACAATGAGCAGTTCTTC	CSAGLAEDYNEQFF